A selection of T cell receptor beta chains follows, all from one sample in a study of blood T cell repertoires in COVID-19. Only in-frame clones appear in the TCRdb table, and some are missing; sequencing was by immunoSEQ multiplex PCR. Of around 70,000 clones listed, more than 80% are singletons. Sequencing input: peripheral blood. The receptors derive from a man aged 25-40 years with acute or convalescent COVID-19. Both conserved end residues are part of each CDR3. Each record gives: J gene, CDR3 length, V gene, D gene, clone size, CDR3 DNA, CDR3 protein. The D gene is left open where the match is weak. Clone size is not always given. Where it is, it says once, few, many or a class for expanded clones.

>TRBJ2-7|19|TRBV7-9|TRBD2|.
TGTGCCAGCAGCCTCGCTTTGGTATTAGCGGGGCCAAGCTCCTACGAGCAGTACTTC
CASSLALVLAGPSSYEQYF
>TRBJ1-1|13|TRBV6-5|.|.
TGTGCCAGCAGACGCGACAGGAACACTGAAGCTTTCTTT
CASRRDRNTEAFF
>TRBJ2-1|17|TRBV6-2/TRBV6-3|.|.
TGTGCCAGCAGTTATGCCCGACCAGGGGTATTGATCGGTGAGCAGTTCTTC
CASSYARPGVLIGEQFF
>TRBJ1-2|15|TRBV4-3|.|.
TGCGCCAGCAGCCAAGAAGGGCAGGGTGATGGTGGCTACACCTTC
CASSQEGQGDGGYTF
>TRBJ1-6|13|TRBV5-4|.|.
TGTGCCAGCAGTTGGGGGCGGAATTCACCCCTCCACTTT
CASSWGRNSPLHF
>TRBJ2-5|15|TRBV28|TRBD1|.
TGTGCCAGCCGGGGAACAGGGACAGGGGAGGGGACCCAGTACTTC
CASRGTGTGEGTQYF
>TRBJ2-5|15|TRBV11-2|TRBD1|few
TGTGCCAGCAGCTGGACCAGGGGGCCATGGGAGACCCAGTACTTC
CASSWTRGPWETQYF
>TRBJ2-7|11|TRBV20-1|TRBD2|.
TGCAGTGCAGCGGGAAGCTACGAGCAGTACTTC
CSAAGSYEQYF
>TRBJ2-1|12|TRBV7-3|.|.
TGTGCCAGCAGCTTACGGGGGAATGAGCAGTTCTTC
CASSLRGNEQFF
>TRBJ1-2|14|TRBV4-1|.|.
TGCGCCAGCAGCCAAGTAGCGGGGAATAAAGGCTACACCTTC
CASSQVAGNKGYTF
>TRBJ2-7|14|TRBV30|TRBD2|.
TGTGCCTGTCACCCGGGAGGGCTAGCCTACGAGCAGTACTTC
CACHPGGLAYEQYF
>TRBJ1-3|12|TRBV5-6|.|once
TGTGCCAGCAGCCACTCTGGAAACACCATATATTTT
CASSHSGNTIYF
>TRBJ2-3|14|TRBV7-2|.|once
TGTGCCAGCAGCTCCAGGGGGAGGACAGATACGCAGTATTTT
CASSSRGRTDTQYF
>TRBJ2-3|18|TRBV14|.|.
TGTGCCAGCAGCCCCGGCTGGTGGGAGGACTCAACCACAGATACGCAGTATTTT
CASSPGWWEDSTTDTQYF
>TRBJ1-6|17|TRBV30|.|.
TGTGCCTGGAGTCCTTTAAAGGGGGAATCCTATAATTCACCCCTCCACTTT
CAWSPLKGESYNSPLHF
>TRBJ1-5|14|TRBV2|TRBD1|few
TGTGCCAGCAGTGGGACAGGGGGCAATCAGCCCCAGCATTTT
CASSGTGGNQPQHF
>TRBJ2-2|17|TRBV11-2|TRBD2|.
TGTGCCAGCAGCGGACTAGCGGGATTTGTTCGGACCGGGGAGCTGTTTTTT
CASSGLAGFVRTGELFF
>TRBJ1-2|13|TRBV28|TRBD1|.
TGTGCCAGCAGCGGGACAGTGTTCTATGGCTACACCTTC
CASSGTVFYGYTF
>TRBJ2-5|14|TRBV5-6|.|.
TGTGCCAGCAGCGTCCGGGACACGCAAGAGACCCAGTACTTC
CASSVRDTQETQYF
>TRBJ1-2|13|TRBV28|TRBD1|.
TGTGCCAGCAGGGAGGGGACAGCATATGGCTACACCTTC
CASREGTAYGYTF
>TRBJ2-1|14|TRBV5-6|.|once
TGTGCCAGCGGGAGGCCGAGCTCCTACAATGAGCAGTTCTTC
CASGRPSSYNEQFF
>TRBJ2-7|15|TRBV9|.|once
TGTGCCAGCAGCGCGGAGGATAGGTACTCCTACGAGCAGTACTTC
CASSAEDRYSYEQYF
>TRBJ1-1|13|TRBV2|.|.
TGTGCCAGCAGGTGGGAGTCGGGGACTGAAGCTTTCTTT
CASRWESGTEAFF